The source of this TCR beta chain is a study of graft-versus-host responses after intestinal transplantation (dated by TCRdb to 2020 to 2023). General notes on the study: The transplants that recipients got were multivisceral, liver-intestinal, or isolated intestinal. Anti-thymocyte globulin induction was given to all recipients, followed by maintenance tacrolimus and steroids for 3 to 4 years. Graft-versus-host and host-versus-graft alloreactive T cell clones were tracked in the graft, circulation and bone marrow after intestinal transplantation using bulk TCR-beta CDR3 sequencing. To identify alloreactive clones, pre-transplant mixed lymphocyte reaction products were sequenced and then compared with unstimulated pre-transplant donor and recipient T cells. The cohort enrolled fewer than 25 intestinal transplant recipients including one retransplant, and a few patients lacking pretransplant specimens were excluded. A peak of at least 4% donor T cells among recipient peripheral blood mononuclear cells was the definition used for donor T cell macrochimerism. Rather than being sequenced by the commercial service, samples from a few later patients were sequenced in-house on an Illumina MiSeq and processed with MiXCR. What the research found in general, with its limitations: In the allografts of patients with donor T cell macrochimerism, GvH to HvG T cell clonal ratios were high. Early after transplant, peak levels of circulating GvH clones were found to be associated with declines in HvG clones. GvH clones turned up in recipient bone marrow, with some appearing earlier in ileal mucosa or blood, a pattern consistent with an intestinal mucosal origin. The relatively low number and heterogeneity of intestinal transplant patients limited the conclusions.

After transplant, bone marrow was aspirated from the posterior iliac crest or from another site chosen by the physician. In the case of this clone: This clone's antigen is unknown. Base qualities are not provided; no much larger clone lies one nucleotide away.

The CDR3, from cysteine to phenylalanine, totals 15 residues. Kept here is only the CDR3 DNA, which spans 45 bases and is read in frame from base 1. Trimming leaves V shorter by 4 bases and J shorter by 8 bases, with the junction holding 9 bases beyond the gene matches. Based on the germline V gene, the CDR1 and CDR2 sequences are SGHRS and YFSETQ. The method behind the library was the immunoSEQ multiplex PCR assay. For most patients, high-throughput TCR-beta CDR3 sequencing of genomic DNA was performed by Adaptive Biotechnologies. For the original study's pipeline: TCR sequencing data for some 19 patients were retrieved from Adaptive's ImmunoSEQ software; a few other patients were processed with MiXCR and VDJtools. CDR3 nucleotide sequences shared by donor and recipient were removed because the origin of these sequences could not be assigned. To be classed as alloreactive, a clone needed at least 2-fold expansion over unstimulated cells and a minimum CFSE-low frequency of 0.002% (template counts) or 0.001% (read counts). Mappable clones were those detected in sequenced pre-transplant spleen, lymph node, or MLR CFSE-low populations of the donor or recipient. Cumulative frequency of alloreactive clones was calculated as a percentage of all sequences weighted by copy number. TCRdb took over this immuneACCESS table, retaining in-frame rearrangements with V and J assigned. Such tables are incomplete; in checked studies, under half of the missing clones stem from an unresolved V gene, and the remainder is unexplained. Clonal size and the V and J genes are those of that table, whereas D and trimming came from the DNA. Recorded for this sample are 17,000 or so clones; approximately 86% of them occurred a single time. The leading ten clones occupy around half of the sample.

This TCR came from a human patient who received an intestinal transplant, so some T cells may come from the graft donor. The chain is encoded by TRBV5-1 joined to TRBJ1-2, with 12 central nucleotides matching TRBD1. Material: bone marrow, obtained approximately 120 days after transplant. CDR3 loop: CASSAGTGGIEGYTF. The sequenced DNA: TGCGCCAGCAGCGCGGGGACAGGGGGCATAGAAGGCTACACCTTC. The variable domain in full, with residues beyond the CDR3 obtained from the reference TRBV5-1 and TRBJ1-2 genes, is KAGVTQTPRYLIKTRGQQVTLSCSPISGHRSVSWYQQTPGQGLQFLFEYFSETQRNKGNFPGRFSGRQFSNSRSEMNVSTLELGDSALYLCASSAGTGGIEGYTFGSGTRLTVV.